This T cell receptor (beta chain) was recovered during a study of T cell repertoires in ileal Crohn's disease. Study summary: Less than 40% were active smokers at surgery; median disease duration was almost 8 years. All patients had surgery for stricturing (roughly 61%) or penetrating (about 39%) disease.

Comments on this clone: Its antigen is unidentified.

Study results and caveats: High-frequency clones were more common in sorted CD8 than CD4 cells. Clonal expansions were more frequent in active smokers than non-smokers at surgery.

The data were produced by immunoSEQ multiplex PCR, yet TCRdb's version contains in-frame clones alone and is incomplete. The sample contains 15,000 to 20,000 clones, around two thirds of which appear only once. The V gene end was trimmed by 1 base and the J gene end by 4 bases; junction bases not matched to a gene: 11. CDR1 SGHVS and CDR2 FNYEAQ come from the germline V gene. CDR3 length: 19 residues. The sample consisted of ileal tissue. The TCR originated in an adult with Crohn's disease. The V and J genes are TRBV7-6 and TRBJ2-6, with TRBD1 matching 9 bases. CDR3 in DNA: TGTGCCAGCAGCTTAGACGTCCGGACAGGGGCAAGAGGGGCCAACGTCCTGACTTTC. Protein sequence: CASSLDVRTGARGANVLTF.